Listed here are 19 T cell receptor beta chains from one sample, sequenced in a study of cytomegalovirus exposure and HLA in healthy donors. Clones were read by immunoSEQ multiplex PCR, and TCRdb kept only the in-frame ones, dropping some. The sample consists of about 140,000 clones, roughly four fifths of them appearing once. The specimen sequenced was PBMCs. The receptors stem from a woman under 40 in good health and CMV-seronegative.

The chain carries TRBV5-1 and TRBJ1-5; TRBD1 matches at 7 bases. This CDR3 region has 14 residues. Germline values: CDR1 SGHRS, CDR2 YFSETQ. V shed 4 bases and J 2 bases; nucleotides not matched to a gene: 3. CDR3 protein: CASSMQGGNQPQHF. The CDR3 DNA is TGCGCCAGCAGCATGCAGGGGGGCAATCAGCCCCAGCATTTT.

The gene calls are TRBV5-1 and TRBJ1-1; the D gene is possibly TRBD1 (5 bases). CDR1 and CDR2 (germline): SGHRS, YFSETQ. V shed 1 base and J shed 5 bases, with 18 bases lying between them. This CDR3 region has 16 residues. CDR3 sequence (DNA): TGCGCCAGCAGCTTGTTCTCCTCGGGGGTTCGGACTGAAGCTTTCTTT. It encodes CASSLFSSGVRTEAFF.

The CDR3 protein is CASSLSRGANVLTF. The CDR3 bases are TGTGCCAGCAGCTTGTCGCGCGGGGCCAACGTCCTGACTTTC. The chain couples TRBV5-4 to TRBJ2-6; D unresolved. The CDR3 totals 14 residues. CDR1 is SGHNT, CDR2 YYREEE, per germline (reference sequence). Trimming left V 1 base short and J 4 bases short, with 6 bases between.

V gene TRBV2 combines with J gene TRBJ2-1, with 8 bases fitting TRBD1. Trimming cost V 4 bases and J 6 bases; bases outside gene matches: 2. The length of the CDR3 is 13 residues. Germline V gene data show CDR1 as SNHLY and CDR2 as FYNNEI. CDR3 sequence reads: CASSGQGSNEQFF. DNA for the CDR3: TGTGCCAGCAGTGGACAGGGGTCCAATGAGCAGTTCTTC.

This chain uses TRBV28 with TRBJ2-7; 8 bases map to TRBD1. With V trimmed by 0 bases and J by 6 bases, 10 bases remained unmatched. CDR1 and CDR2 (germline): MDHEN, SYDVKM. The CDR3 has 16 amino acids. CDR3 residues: CASSLWAGQGTFEQYF. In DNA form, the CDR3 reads TGTGCCAGCAGTTTATGGGCCGGACAGGGTACGTTCGAGCAGTACTTC.

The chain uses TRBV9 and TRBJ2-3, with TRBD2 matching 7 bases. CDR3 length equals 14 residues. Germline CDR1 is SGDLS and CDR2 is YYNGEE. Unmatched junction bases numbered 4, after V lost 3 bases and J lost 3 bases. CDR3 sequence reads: CASSALARTDTQYF. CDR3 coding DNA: TGTGCCAGCAGCGCACTAGCGAGGACAGATACGCAGTATTTT.

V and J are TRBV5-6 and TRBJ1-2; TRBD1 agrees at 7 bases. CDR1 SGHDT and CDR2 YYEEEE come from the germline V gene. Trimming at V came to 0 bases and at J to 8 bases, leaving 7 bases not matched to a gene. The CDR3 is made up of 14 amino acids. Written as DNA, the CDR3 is TGTGCCAGCAGCTTGGAGGGGGCGGCAGGAGGCTACACCTTC. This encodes CASSLEGAAGGYTF.

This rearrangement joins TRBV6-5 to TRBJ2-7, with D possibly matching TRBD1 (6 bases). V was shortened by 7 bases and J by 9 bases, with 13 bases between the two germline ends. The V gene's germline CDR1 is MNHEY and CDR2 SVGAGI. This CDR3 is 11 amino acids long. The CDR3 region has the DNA TGTGCCAGCAAGAACAGGGCTGGGCAGTACTTC. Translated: CASKNRAGQYF.

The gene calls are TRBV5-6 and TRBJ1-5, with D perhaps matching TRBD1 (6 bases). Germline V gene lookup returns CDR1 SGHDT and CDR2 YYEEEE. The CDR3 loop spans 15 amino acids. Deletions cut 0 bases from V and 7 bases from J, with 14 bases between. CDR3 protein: CASSLGRGNTQPQHF. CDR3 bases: TGTGCCAGCAGCTTGGGCAGGGGTAACACCCAGCCCCAGCATTTT.

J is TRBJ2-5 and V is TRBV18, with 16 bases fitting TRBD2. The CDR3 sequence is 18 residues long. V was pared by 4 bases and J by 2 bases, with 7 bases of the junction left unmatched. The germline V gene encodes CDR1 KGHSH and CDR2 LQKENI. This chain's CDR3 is CASSLGLAGGPRQETQYF. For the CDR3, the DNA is TGTGCCAGCTCACTGGGACTAGCGGGGGGGCCGCGACAAGAGACCCAGTACTTC.

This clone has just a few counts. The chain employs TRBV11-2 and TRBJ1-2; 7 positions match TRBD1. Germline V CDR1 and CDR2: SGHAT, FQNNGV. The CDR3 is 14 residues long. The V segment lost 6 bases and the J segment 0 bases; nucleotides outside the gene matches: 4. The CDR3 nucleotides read TGTGCCAGCAGAACCACAGGGGCTAACTATGGCTACACCTTC. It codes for CASRTTGANYGYTF.

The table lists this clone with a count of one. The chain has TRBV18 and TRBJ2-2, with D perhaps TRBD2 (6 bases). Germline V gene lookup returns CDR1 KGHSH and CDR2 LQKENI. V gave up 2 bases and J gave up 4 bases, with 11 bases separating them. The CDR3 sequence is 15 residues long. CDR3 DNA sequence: TGTGCCAGCTCACCAAACGGAGGGACCACCGGGGAGCTGTTTTTT. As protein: CASSPNGGTTGELFF.

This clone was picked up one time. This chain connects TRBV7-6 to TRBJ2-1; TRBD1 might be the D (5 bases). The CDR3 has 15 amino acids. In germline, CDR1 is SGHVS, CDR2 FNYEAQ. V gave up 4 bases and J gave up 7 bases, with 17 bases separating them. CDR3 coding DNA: TGTGCCAGCAGCTACAGGACGTCCCCTGGGAATGAGCAGTTCTTC. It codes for CASSYRTSPGNEQFF.

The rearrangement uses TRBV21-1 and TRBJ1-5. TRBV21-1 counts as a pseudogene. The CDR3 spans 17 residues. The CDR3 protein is CASSKVGSGGGEQPQHF. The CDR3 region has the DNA TGTGCCAGCAGCAAAGTAGGGAGTGGGGGAGGAGAGCAGCCCCAGCATTTT.

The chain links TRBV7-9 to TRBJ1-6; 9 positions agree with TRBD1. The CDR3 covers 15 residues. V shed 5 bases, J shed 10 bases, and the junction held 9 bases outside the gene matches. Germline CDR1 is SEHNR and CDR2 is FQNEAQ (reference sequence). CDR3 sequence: CASSPNTGGQSPLHF. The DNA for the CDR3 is TGTGCCAGCAGCCCAAACACAGGGGGCCAGTCACCCCTCCACTTT.

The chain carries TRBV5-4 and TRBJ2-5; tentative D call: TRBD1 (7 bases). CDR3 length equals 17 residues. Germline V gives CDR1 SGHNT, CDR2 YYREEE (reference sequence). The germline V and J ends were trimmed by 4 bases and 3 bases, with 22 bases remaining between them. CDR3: CASSVGAAGGFEETQYF. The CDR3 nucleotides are TGTGCCAGCAGCGTGGGGGCGGCAGGGGGGTTTGAAGAGACCCAGTACTTC.

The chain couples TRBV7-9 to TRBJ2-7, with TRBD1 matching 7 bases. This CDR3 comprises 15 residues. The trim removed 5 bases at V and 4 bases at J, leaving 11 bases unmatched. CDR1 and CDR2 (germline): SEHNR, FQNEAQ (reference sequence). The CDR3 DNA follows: TGTGCCAGCAGCGTTAGCGACAGGGTGGAGTACGAGCAGTACTTC. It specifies CASSVSDRVEYEQYF.

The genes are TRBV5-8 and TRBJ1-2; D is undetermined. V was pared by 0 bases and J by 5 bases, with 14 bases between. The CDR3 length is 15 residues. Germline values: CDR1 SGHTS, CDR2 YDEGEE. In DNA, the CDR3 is TGTGCCAGCAGCTTGGAGTACCGTCTATCGTATGGCTACACCTTC. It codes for CASSLEYRLSYGYTF.

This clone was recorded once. The CDR3 sequence: CASSQDGQGGTGELFF. The CDR3 DNA follows: TGCGCCAGCAGCCAGGATGGACAGGGGGGTACCGGGGAGCTGTTTTTT. The genes are TRBV4-1 and TRBJ2-2; the match to TRBD1 covers 10 bases. In germline, CDR1 is MGHRA, CDR2 YSYEKL. Germline trimming cut 3 bases from V and 5 bases from J; bases unmatched to any gene: 6. This CDR3 is 16 amino acids long.